The source of this T cell receptor (beta chain) is a study of T cells in Graves' hyperthyroidism and ophthalmopathy. Study in general: The initial diagnosis was the point when peripheral blood was collected, ahead of any treatment. Study-wide results and limits: Stable hyperthyroidism was told apart from ophthalmopathy by a model built on 13 V-J features.

Template material for amplifying TCR beta CDR3 regions consisted of RNA transcripts. When the TCR CDR3 underwent first-round RT-PCR, the HTBI primer set was used. Each CDR3 protein gets one entry after TCRdb re-called the multiplex PCR reads with MiXCR. The repertoire includes nearly 600,000 distinct CDR3 sequences, 13% to 15% of them detected once, and 7.1% sits in the top ten. The CDR3 is 14 residues long. Germline V lookup: CDR1 DFQATT, CDR2 SNEGSKA (reference sequence). V lost 4 bases to trimming and J lost 4 bases; unmatched junction nucleotides: 9. Patients with uncontrolled infections, other autoimmune diseases, pregnancy or lactation were excluded. This clonotype was observed at least ten times. Its antigen is still unknown.

The TCR was taken from a woman between 18 and 30 years old with Graves' ophthalmopathy. The genes are TRBV20-1 and TRBJ2-7; 8 nucleotides line up with TRBD1. The sequencing input was blood. The CDR3 protein is CSATKRTGTYEQYF. The DNA of the CDR3 is TGCAGTGCTACTAAACGGACAGGGACGTACGAGCAGTACTTC.